This TCR beta chain was identified in a study of metastatic and nonmetastatic thyroid tumors. Background on the study: Malignant thyroid and benign thyroid patients provided blood and tumor or nodule tissue whose repertoires were compared. Findings of the study overall: Malignant thyroid tumors reportedly exceeded benign nodules significantly in TCR beta diversity, with the difference appearing in blood and tumor.

Authors' analysis steps: CDR3 was compared across clinicopathological groups, and the resulting differences were used to build a distant-metastasis classifier for papillary thyroid cancer. TCRdb ran MiXCR on the PCR reads. TCRdb's processing, not the authors', yielded these V and J calls. Found here are approximately 21,000 clones, approximately 24% of them singletons; the top ten hold about 7.4%. The V end lost 6 bases, the J end lost 2 bases, and 9 bases lay between the germline ends. The CDR3 loop spans 13 amino acids. CDR1 SNHLY and CDR2 FYNNEI come from the germline V gene. A remark on this clone: Its antigen remains unidentified.

None of the patients had undergone any treatment ahead of thyroid surgery. The specimen was adjacent normal tissue. The V and J genes are TRBV2 and TRBJ2-3, with D possibly being TRBD1 (5 bases). The receptor was derived from a female donor with papillary thyroid cancer or a benign thyroid nodule (not recorded which). Some clones in this sample may be carry-over from other donors' samples. The CDR3 protein is CASRGPITDTQYF. The CDR3 coding sequence is TGTGCCAGCAGGGGGCCAATCACAGATACGCAGTATTTT.